This T cell receptor beta chain stems from a study of early T cells in non-severe SARS-CoV-2 infection. Study details: Sequencing was performed on bulk RNA from unsorted whole blood, leaving chains unpaired.

This clonotype was counted at least ten times. Its specificity is not known. V dropped 5 bases and J dropped 5 bases, with 19 bases sitting between them. This CDR3 comprises 16 residues. Germline V CDR1 and CDR2: SEHNR, FQNEAQ (reference sequence). Separate cDNA molecules each had unique molecular identifiers attached to them. TCRdb itself ran the 5' RACE reads through MiXCR, one entry per CDR3 protein. Found here are 30,000 or so distinct CDR3 sequences, 4.5% to 5% of them singletons; the top ten hold about 6.5%. Overall study findings and caveats: In VDJdb matching, anti-spike CD8 responses were favored while private and CD4 specificities went missing.

The chain is built from TRBV7-9 and TRBJ2-1; a possible D gene is TRBD1 (7 bases). Input material: whole blood. This sequence was found in an adult who was a healthcare worker with PCR-confirmed SARS-CoV-2 infection or an uninfected control (not recorded which). The CDR3 spells CASSPIQGGRDNEQFF. Here the CDR3 DNA reads TGTGCCAGCAGCCCCATCCAGGGGGGACGGGACAATGAGCAGTTCTTC.